Listed below are T cell receptor beta chains from one sample, sequenced in a study of blood T cell repertoires in COVID-19. The assay was immunoSEQ multiplex PCR, and TCRdb's table has in-frame clones only and misses some. Among under 450,000 clones listed, about four fifths were seen once. The sequenced sample was PBMCs or T cells enriched from blood (not recorded which). Receptor source: a woman in her fifties or sixties who had recovered from COVID-19. The conserved cysteine and the conserved F or W are not part of the CDR3 here. Each record gives: J gene, clone size, V gene, CDR3 protein. Clone sizes are given selectively: once, few, many, or a class where the clone is expanded.

J: TRBJ2-3
size: NA
V: TRBV5-5
CDR3: ASSLGGQVDTQY

J: TRBJ1-2
size: once
V: TRBV6-6
CDR3: ASRPGQGNYGYT

J: TRBJ2-7
size: once
V: TRBV5-4
CDR3: ASSSGLLDSYEQY

J: TRBJ1-5
size: once
V: TRBV12-3/TRBV12-4
CDR3: ASSLTEDQPQH

J: TRBJ1-5
size: NA
V: TRBV2
CDR3: ASRNPTGTFYSNQPQH

J: TRBJ1-2
size: few
V: TRBV19
CDR3: ASTHGQGGYGYT

J: TRBJ2-3
size: few
V: TRBV2
CDR3: ASLTSGGHVTDTQY

J: TRBJ1-2
size: NA
V: TRBV3-1/TRBV3-2
CDR3: ASSPPLGRGHRGYT

J: TRBJ2-1
size: once
V: TRBV9
CDR3: ASSAGLAGGNEQF

J: TRBJ1-6
size: NA
V: TRBV9
CDR3: ASSVTGVGNSPLH

J: TRBJ2-1
size: NA
V: TRBV7-9
CDR3: ASSFPGLAGGSYNEQF

J: TRBJ2-2
size: few
V: TRBV7-2
CDR3: ASSLGRRGSNTGELF

J: TRBJ2-1
size: NA
V: TRBV5-5
CDR3: ASSLLAGGAYNEQF

J: TRBJ1-6
size: NA
V: TRBV10-3
CDR3: AISSTGVNSPLH

J: TRBJ2-5
size: NA
V: TRBV12-3/TRBV12-4
CDR3: ASSSDSQETQY

J: TRBJ1-5
size: NA
V: TRBV19
CDR3: ASSISGRDNLSLQPQH

J: TRBJ1-6
size: NA
V: TRBV27
CDR3: ASSLLTGGISPLH

J: TRBJ1-2
size: once
V: TRBV7-9
CDR3: ASSLLPGQGGIYGYT

J: TRBJ1-3
size: NA
V: TRBV18
CDR3: ASHLLPVFGNTIY

J: TRBJ1-6
size: NA
V: TRBV9
CDR3: ASSVGLSYNSPLH

J: TRBJ1-1
size: NA
V: TRBV18
CDR3: ASSAQGADTEAF

J: TRBJ1-6
size: once
V: TRBV5-6
CDR3: ASSFAAEGTLH

J: TRBJ1-2
size: NA
V: TRBV30
CDR3: AWSVRGEGGYT

J: TRBJ1-6
size: once
V: TRBV18
CDR3: ASSLYEAGTINNSPLH

J: TRBJ2-1
size: NA
V: TRBV2
CDR3: ASRYIGSGGANEQF

J: TRBJ1-1
size: NA
V: TRBV20-1
CDR3: SARQGTEAF

J: TRBJ2-5
size: NA
V: TRBV5-1
CDR3: ASRTGTVDQETQY

J: TRBJ2-2
size: NA
V: TRBV5-1
CDR3: ASSFQNTGELF

J: TRBJ2-1
size: once
V: TRBV10-2
CDR3: ASSEGLATQF

J: TRBJ2-1
size: few
V: TRBV27
CDR3: ASSKAGGRLSSYNEQF

J: TRBJ2-7
size: NA
V: TRBV5-1
CDR3: ASSLGDHEQY

J: TRBJ1-2
size: NA
V: TRBV28
CDR3: ASSPTGYGYT

J: TRBJ1-2
size: NA
V: TRBV15
CDR3: ATSRVGAKKGGYT

J: TRBJ1-2
size: NA
V: TRBV19
CDR3: ASLSGDYGYT

J: TRBJ1-2
size: few
V: TRBV30
CDR3: AWSGDYGYT

J: TRBJ1-1
size: NA
V: TRBV3-1/TRBV3-2
CDR3: ASSQGAGGGTEAF